Listed below are T cell receptor beta chains from one sample, sequenced in a study of graft-versus-host responses after intestinal transplantation. Libraries were prepared by immunoSEQ multiplex PCR; TCRdb keeps only in-frame clonotypes and omits some of them. The sample includes more than 70,000 clones, roughly nine tenths of them seen just once. Their cognate antigens are unknown. Sequencing used unstimulated CD4+ T cells sorted from spleen or lymph node cells, obtained before intestinal transplant. Receptor source: a human donor who received an intestinal transplant. Both conserved end residues are part of each CDR3.

j_call v_call cdr3_aa
TRBJ1-5 TRBV6-1 CASSGSRAVRQPQHF
TRBJ1-1 TRBV19 CASSNPGWSTEAFF
TRBJ2-7 TRBV6-6 CASSYPTSVYEQYF
TRBJ2-3 TRBV5-1 CASSLGQGTPDTQYF
TRBJ2-1 TRBV18 CASYITGIGIDEQFF
TRBJ1-4 TRBV5-1 CASSTLPGQGNEKLFF
TRBJ1-2 TRBV20-1 CSAGAGSGYTF
TRBJ1-2 TRBV10-3 CAISEKGAARGYTF
TRBJ1-4 TRBV10-1 CASQGGPNEKLFF
TRBJ2-5 TRBV5-1 CASSPSSGGALTGQYF
TRBJ2-2 TRBV7-6 CASSLARRDRITGELFF
TRBJ2-3 TRBV9 CASSSRTATDTQYF
TRBJ2-7 TRBV10-1 CASSESGRSYEQYF
TRBJ2-7 TRBV6-5 CASSYSPGRAYEQYF
TRBJ1-1 TRBV18 CASSPGTGSTEAFF
TRBJ2-5 TRBV2 CASSGGSGGAGETQYF
TRBJ1-1 TRBV29-1 CSVRGDPNTEAFF
TRBJ2-5 TRBV5-6 CASTRTGEETQYF
NA TRBV29-1 CSAGDGLGGGHEQFF
TRBJ2-7 TRBV7-2 CASNGGAGVREQYF
TRBJ2-5 TRBV28 CASSLRGRETQYF
TRBJ1-2 TRBV7-3 CASSLRGRELYGYTF
TRBJ2-5 TRBV7-8 CASSFSSGGPGVRETQYF
TRBJ2-1 TRBV5-1 CASSLRTGSSYNEQFF
TRBJ2-7 TRBV10-3 CAISRQGNNEQYF
TRBJ2-1 TRBV20-1 CSASQEQFF
TRBJ1-3 TRBV6-5 CASSYSRSSSGNTIYF
TRBJ1-4 TRBV5-4 CASSDHRFGNEKLFF
TRBJ1-1 TRBV4-1 CASSHYRASDEAFF
TRBJ1-2 TRBV6-5 CASSYSGGGYTF
TRBJ2-2 TRBV11-2 CASSLLRGDRDYTGELFF
TRBJ1-2 TRBV19 CASSIFRGQTGRVGQSYGYTF
TRBJ1-1 TRBV7-2 CASRPREDTEAFF
TRBJ2-1 TRBV29-1 CSVDSVASYNEQFF
TRBJ1-3 TRBV13 CASSLGRRPNRASGNTIYF
TRBJ2-7 TRBV9 CASSVAISYEQYF
TRBJ2-5 TRBV10-3 CAISDVRGTRRETQYF
TRBJ1-3 TRBV7-9 CASSLRTVSGNTIYF
TRBJ1-3 TRBV12-5 CASGFGTEGNTIYF
TRBJ2-7 TRBV10-2 CASSGQLYSYEQYF
TRBJ1-2 TRBV6-5 CASSQDRDLGYTF
TRBJ2-3 TRBV7-3 CASSLTSGDTQYF
TRBJ2-3 TRBV5-1 CASSSESASTDTQYF
TRBJ2-2 TRBV12-5 CASGLTSGGPLSPGELFF
TRBJ2-2 TRBV12-5 CASGSAGGENTGELFF
TRBJ1-6 TRBV6-6 CASTLRGNSYNSPLHF
TRBJ1-6 TRBV27 CASSPSGFSSYNSPLHF
TRBJ2-3 TRBV7-3 CASSFSGGPNTQYF
TRBJ2-5 TRBV7-2 CASSLGGGARETQYF